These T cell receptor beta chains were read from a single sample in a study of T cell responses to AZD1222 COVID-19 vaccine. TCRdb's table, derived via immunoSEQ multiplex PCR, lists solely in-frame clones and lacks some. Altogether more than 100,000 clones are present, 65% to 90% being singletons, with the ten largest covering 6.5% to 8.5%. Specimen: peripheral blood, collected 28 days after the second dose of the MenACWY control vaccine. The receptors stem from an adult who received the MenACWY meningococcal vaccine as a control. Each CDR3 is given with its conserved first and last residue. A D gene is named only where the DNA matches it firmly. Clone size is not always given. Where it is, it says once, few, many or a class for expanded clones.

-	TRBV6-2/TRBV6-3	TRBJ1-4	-	CASSYSKGEKLFF	TGTGCCAGCAGTTACTCGAAGGGGGAAAAACTGTTTTTT
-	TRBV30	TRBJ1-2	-	CAWSPSRGGGTYGYTF	TGTGCCTGGAGCCCCTCCCGGGGCGGAGGAACCTATGGCTACACCTTC
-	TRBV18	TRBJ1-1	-	CASSPPTDTEAFF	TGTGCCAGCTCACCACCCACGGACACTGAAGCTTTCTTT
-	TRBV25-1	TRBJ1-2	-	CASSEQNYGYTF	TGTGCCAGCAGTGAACAGAACTATGGCTACACCTTC
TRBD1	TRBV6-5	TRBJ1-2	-	CASRTGGIVGYTF	TGTGCCAGCAGGACAGGGGGCATTGTTGGCTACACCTTC
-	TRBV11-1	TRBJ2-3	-	CASSLGGLGNTQYF	TGTGCCAGCAGCTTAGGGGGCTTAGGAAATACGCAGTATTTT
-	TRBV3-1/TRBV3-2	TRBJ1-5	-	CASSQGPGGGKQPQHF	TGTGCCAGCAGCCAAGGACCGGGAGGAGGGAAGCAGCCCCAGCATTTT
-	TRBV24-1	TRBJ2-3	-	CATSDPGGGTADTQYF	TGTGCCACCAGTGATCCCGGAGGGGGGACGGCAGATACGCAGTATTTT
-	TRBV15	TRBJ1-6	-	CATSRNSLLYNSPLHF	TGTGCCACCAGCAGAAACAGTCTTCTCTATAATTCACCCCTCCACTTT
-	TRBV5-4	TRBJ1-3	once	CASSLEQSSGNTIYF	TGTGCCAGCAGCTTGGAACAATCCTCTGGAAACACCATATATTTT
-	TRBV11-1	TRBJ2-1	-	CASSLGRTYNEQFF	TGTGCCAGCAGCTTGGGGCGGACTTACAATGAGCAGTTCTTC
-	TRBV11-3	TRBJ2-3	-	CASSTRTTTDTQYF	TGTGCCAGCAGTACCCGGACAACCACTGATACGCAGTATTTT
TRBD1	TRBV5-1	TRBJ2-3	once	CASSWAGGGTDTQYF	TGCGCCAGCAGCTGGGCAGGGGGCGGCACAGATACGCAGTATTTT
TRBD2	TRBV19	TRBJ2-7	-	CASSIGLALPHYEQYF	TGTGCCAGTAGTATAGGACTAGCCCTACCTCACTACGAGCAGTACTTC
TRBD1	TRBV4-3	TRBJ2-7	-	CASSQDLAGGFDEQYF	TGCGCCAGCAGCCAAGATCTGGCAGGGGGCTTCGACGAGCAGTACTTC
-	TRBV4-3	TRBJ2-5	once	CASSLTPQETQYF	TGCGCCAGCAGCTTAACACCCCAAGAGACCCAGTACTTC
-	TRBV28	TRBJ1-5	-	CASSFTGMFRQPQHF	TGTGCCAGCAGTTTTACAGGGATGTTTAGACAGCCCCAGCATTTT
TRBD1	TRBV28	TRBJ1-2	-	CASSRDRGARGYTF	TGTGCCAGCAGTCGCGACAGGGGGGCGAGAGGCTACACCTTC
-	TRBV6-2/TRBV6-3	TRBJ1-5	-	CASSYSATGRFQPQHF	TGTGCCAGCAGTTACTCGGCTACAGGGCGGTTTCAGCCCCAGCATTTT
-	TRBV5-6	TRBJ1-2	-	CASSLAGGGGYTF	TGTGCCAGCAGCTTGGCCGGGGGAGGCGGCTACACCTTC
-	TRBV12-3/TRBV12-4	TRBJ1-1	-	CASSRLVAEAFF	TGTGCCAGCAGCCGACTGGTAGCTGAAGCTTTCTTT
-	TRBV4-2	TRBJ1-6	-	CASSQEPDYNSPLHF	TGTGCCAGCAGCCAAGAGCCCGATTATAATTCACCCCTCCACTTT
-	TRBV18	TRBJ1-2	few	CASSPGGYYGYTF	TGTGCCAGCTCACCGGGCGGATACTATGGCTACACCTTC
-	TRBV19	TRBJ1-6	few	CASSAGNGSPLHF	TGTGCCAGTAGTGCAGGGAACGGCTCACCCCTCCACTTT
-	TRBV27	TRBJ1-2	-	CASSLTQDPGNYGYTF	TGTGCCAGCAGTTTAACCCAGGATCCCGGCAACTATGGCTACACCTTC
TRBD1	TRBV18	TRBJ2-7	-	CASSPDVGQGQGQYF	TGTGCCAGCTCACCCGACGTCGGACAGGGTCAAGGACAGTACTTC
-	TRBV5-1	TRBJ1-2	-	CASSLRTAANYGYTF	TGCGCCAGCAGCTTAAGGACCGCAGCTAACTATGGCTACACCTTC
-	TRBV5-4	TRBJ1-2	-	CASSRKGPRNYGYTF	TGTGCCAGCAGCCGGAAGGGGCCTAGGAACTATGGCTACACCTTC
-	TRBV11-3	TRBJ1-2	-	CASSLTYDSSNYGYTF	TGTGCCAGCAGCTTGACCTACGACAGCTCTAACTATGGCTACACCTTC
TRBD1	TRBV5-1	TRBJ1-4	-	CASSNQGARGEKLFF	TGCGCCAGCAGCAATCAGGGGGCGAGGGGTGAAAAACTGTTTTTT
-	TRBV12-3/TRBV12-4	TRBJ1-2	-	CASSLSQGTGYTF	TGTGCCAGCAGTCTTTCGCAGGGGACTGGCTACACCTTC
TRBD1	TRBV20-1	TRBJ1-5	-	CSASPQGAGLNQPQHF	TGCAGTGCTAGTCCACAGGGGGCAGGTCTGAATCAGCCCCAGCATTTT
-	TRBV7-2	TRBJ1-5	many	CASSLVGSNQPQHF	TGTGCCAGCAGCTTAGTCGGATCCAATCAGCCCCAGCATTTT
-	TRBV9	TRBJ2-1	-	CASSVGVGAGSYNEQFF	TGTGCCAGCAGCGTCGGAGTTGGGGCGGGCTCCTACAATGAGCAGTTCTTC
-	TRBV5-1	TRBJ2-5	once	CASSLGLETQYF	TGCGCCAGCAGCTTGGGTTTGGAGACCCAGTACTTC
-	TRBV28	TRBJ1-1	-	CASPDASGNTEAFF	TGTGCCAGCCCAGATGCCTCGGGGAACACTGAAGCTTTCTTT
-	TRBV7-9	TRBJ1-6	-	CASRKEGGGSPLHF	TGTGCCAGCAGGAAAGAGGGAGGTGGCTCACCCCTCCACTTT